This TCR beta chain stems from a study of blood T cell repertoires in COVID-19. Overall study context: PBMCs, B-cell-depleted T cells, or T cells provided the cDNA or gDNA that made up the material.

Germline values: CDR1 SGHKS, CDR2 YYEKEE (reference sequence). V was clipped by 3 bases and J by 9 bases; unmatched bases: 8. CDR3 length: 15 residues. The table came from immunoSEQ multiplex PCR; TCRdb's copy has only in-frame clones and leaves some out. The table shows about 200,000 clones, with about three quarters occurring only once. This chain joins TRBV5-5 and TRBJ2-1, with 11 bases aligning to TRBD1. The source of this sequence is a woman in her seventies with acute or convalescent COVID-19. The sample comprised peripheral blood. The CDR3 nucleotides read TGTGCCAGCAGCTGGACAGGGGGCCCCGCCGGTGAGCAGTTCTTC. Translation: CASSWTGGPAGEQFF.